One T cell receptor (beta chain) is described in this entry. In the original workflow: Counts of nucleated cells, estimated from reference gene primer amplification, were obtained. Repertoires were generated with immunoSEQ multiplex PCR, while TCRdb's copy carries only in-frame clones and drops some. That table furnishes V, J and clone size, whereas the DNA furnished D and trimming. The data show over 85,000 clones, around 88% seen once. The entry originates in a study of blood T cell repertoires in COVID-19. About the study: In each case, the material was cDNA or gDNA derived from T cells, B-cell-depleted T cells, or PBMCs.

This TCR was sampled from an older woman with acute or convalescent COVID-19. The sequenced material came from peripheral blood.

The CDR3 region is CASSVPGGLTQPQHF. In DNA form, the CDR3 reads TGTGCCAGCAGTGTTCCAGGGGGCTTGACTCAGCCCCAGCATTTT. The chain links TRBV6-4 to TRBJ1-5; 8 bases map to TRBD1. This CDR3 has 15 amino acids. Germline V gene sequence: CDR1 MRHNA, CDR2 SNTAGT. Trimming removed 4 bases from V and 6 bases from J; junction bases left unmatched: 8.